Listed below are T cell receptor beta chains from one sample, sequenced in a study of T-cell reconstitution after alpha-beta-depleted transplantation in children. One entry per CDR3 protein results from TCRdb running MiXCR on the PCR reads. Here the sample spans approximately 300,000 distinct CDR3 sequences, 11% being singletons. The source material was peripheral blood, sampled 180 days after TCRalphabeta/CD19-depleted stem cell transplant. The receptor source for this set is a male patient between 2 and 9 years old who had a stem cell transplant for chronic granulomatous disease, so the T cells may come from the graft donor. The CDR3 runs from the conserved cysteine through the conserved F or W. D genes are given only for firm matches. The size field reads once, few or many counts, or a class when the clone is expanded.

d_call: TRBD1
j_call: TRBJ1-1
v_call: TRBV10-3
clone_size: many
cdr3_nt: TGTGCCATCAAGCCGACAGGGGACACGAACACTGAAGCTTTCTTT
cdr3_aa: CAIKPTGDTNTEAFF

d_call: TRBD2
j_call: TRBJ2-3
v_call: TRBV11-2
clone_size: few
cdr3_nt: TGTGCCAGCAGCTTATTTTCGACTAGCGGGGGGATGACAGGAACAGATACGCAGTATTTT
cdr3_aa: CASSLFSTSGGMTGTDTQYF

d_call: -
j_call: TRBJ2-4
v_call: TRBV4-2
clone_size: many
cdr3_nt: TGTGCCAGCAGCCCGAGAGTGGCAGGGTTGAACATTCAGTACTTC
cdr3_aa: CASSPRVAGLNIQYF

d_call: TRBD1
j_call: TRBJ2-5
v_call: TRBV6-5
clone_size: many
cdr3_nt: TGTGCCAGCAGTTGGGGTCTGAGGGGGCGGGAAGAGACCCAGTACTTC
cdr3_aa: CASSWGLRGREETQYF

d_call: -
j_call: TRBJ1-5
v_call: TRBV11-2
clone_size: many
cdr3_nt: TGTGCCAGCAGCTTAGTTCCAATATCGACAGGCTCCAATCAGCCCCAGCATTTT
cdr3_aa: CASSLVPISTGSNQPQHF

d_call: TRBD2
j_call: TRBJ2-7
v_call: TRBV5-1
clone_size: many
cdr3_nt: TGCGCCAGCAGCTTCTCGGGGGGGCCGTCCTACGAGCAGTACTTC
cdr3_aa: CASSFSGGPSYEQYF

d_call: -
j_call: TRBJ1-5
v_call: TRBV14
clone_size: few
cdr3_nt: TGTGCCAGCAGCCAAGGGATGGGGGAAAGTCAGCCCCAGCATTTT
cdr3_aa: CASSQGMGESQPQHF

d_call: -
j_call: TRBJ1-3
v_call: TRBV20-1
clone_size: many
cdr3_nt: TGCAGTGCTAGTCAGGGGCCGGGACCAGGTAACACCATATATTTT
cdr3_aa: CSASQGPGPGNTIYF

d_call: -
j_call: TRBJ1-2
v_call: TRBV6-1
clone_size: many
cdr3_nt: TGTGCCAGCTTGAGGGGACTCGGCTACACCTTC
cdr3_aa: CASLRGLGYTF

d_call: -
j_call: TRBJ2-3
v_call: TRBV12-3/TRBV12-4
clone_size: many
cdr3_nt: TGTGCCAGCACAAACACAGATACGCAGTATTTT
cdr3_aa: CASTNTDTQYF

d_call: TRBD1
j_call: TRBJ1-1
v_call: TRBV5-1
clone_size: many
cdr3_nt: TGCGCCAGCAGTTGGGACAGGCGGAAGGAAGCTTTCTTT
cdr3_aa: CASSWDRRKEAFF

d_call: TRBD2
j_call: TRBJ2-3
v_call: TRBV9
clone_size: few
cdr3_nt: TGTGCCAGCAGCGTAGGGGGAGCTAGCGGGGGGGGGACAGATACGCAGTATTTT
cdr3_aa: CASSVGGASGGGTDTQYF

d_call: TRBD2
j_call: TRBJ2-1
v_call: TRBV20-1
clone_size: many
cdr3_nt: TGCAGTGCTAGACCTGGGACTAGCGGGAGAGGGGAATTCTACAATGAGCAGTTCTTC
cdr3_aa: CSARPGTSGRGEFYNEQFF

d_call: -
j_call: TRBJ2-5
v_call: TRBV29-1
clone_size: many
cdr3_nt: TGCAGCGCTAGGGGGTTCCAAGAGACCCAGTACTTC
cdr3_aa: CSARGFQETQYF

d_call: -
j_call: TRBJ1-4
v_call: TRBV20-1
clone_size: many
cdr3_nt: TGCAGTGCTAGTGGGGGGGCCGCTAATGAAAAACTGTTTTTT
cdr3_aa: CSASGGAANEKLFF